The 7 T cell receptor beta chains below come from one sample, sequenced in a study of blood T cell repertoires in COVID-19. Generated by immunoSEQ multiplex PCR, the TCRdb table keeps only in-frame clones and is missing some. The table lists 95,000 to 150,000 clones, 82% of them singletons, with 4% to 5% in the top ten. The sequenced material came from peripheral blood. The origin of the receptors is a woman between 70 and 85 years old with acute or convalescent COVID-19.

The CDR3: CASSFWGGQVNYGYTF. In DNA, the CDR3 is TGTGCCAGCAGTTTTTGGGGGGGACAGGTTAACTATGGCTACACCTTC. The chain combines TRBV6-6 with TRBJ1-2, with 8 nucleotides matching TRBD1. CDR3 length: 16 amino acids. The V gene's germline CDR1 is MNHNY and CDR2 SVGAGI (reference sequence). Germline trimming cut 4 bases from V and 1 base from J; bases unmatched to any gene: 8.

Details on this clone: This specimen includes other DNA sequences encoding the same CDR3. The CDR3 sequence: CASSPSSSGNTIYF. CDR3 coding DNA: TGTGCCAGCAGCCCCTCGAGCTCTGGAAACACCATATATTTT. The V gene is TRBV2, the J gene TRBJ1-3; no reliable D call. In germline, CDR1 is SNHLY, CDR2 FYNNEI. The CDR3 is made up of 14 amino acids. Trimming pared 6 bases from V and 0 bases from J, leaving 9 bases between.

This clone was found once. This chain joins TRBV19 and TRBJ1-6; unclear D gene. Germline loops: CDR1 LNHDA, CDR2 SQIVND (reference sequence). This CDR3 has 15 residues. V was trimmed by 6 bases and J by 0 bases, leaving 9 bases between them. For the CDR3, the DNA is TGTGCCAGTAGGGGCGCCAGCTCCTATAATTCACCCCTCCACTTT. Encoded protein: CASRGASSYNSPLHF.

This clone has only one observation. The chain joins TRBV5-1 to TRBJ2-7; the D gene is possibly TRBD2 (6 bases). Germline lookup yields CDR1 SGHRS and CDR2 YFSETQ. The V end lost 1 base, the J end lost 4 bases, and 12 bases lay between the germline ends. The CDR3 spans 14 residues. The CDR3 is CASSLTASAYEQYF. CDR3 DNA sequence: TGCGCCAGCAGCTTGACGGCTAGCGCGTACGAGCAGTACTTC.

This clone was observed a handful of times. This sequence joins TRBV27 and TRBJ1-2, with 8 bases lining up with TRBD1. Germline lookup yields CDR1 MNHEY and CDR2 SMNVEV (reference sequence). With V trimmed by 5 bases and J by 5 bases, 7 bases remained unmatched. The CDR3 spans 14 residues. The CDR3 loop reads CASSTGGLGYGYTF. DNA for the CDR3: TGTGCCAGCAGTACAGGGGGATTGGGGTATGGCTACACCTTC.

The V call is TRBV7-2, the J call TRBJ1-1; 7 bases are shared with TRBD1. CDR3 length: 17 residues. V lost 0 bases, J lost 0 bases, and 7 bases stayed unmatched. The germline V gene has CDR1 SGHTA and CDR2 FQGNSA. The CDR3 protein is CASSLARGQRLNTEAFF. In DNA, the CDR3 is TGTGCCAGCAGCTTAGCGAGGGGACAGCGGCTGAACACTGAAGCTTTCTTT.

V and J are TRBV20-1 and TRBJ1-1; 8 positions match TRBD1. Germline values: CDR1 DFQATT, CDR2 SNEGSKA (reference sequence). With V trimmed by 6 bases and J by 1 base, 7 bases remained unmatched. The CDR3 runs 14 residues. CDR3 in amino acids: CSASRDRSNTEAFF. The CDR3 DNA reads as TGCAGTGCGAGTAGGGACAGGTCGAACACTGAAGCTTTCTTT.